The 28 T cell receptor beta chains below come from one sample, sequenced in a study of cytomegalovirus exposure and HLA in healthy donors. Profiling relied on immunoSEQ multiplex PCR, and the TCRdb table lists in-frame clones only, not all of them. The sample includes roughly 120,000 clones, roughly 88% seen only once; the top ten take roughly 5.3%. Material: PBMCs. Every receptor here comes from a man between 18 and 29 years old in good health and CMV-seronegative.

The chain employs TRBV6-1 and TRBJ2-3; unclear D gene. The CDR3 covers 17 residues. CDR1 and CDR2 from the germline V gene are MNHNS and SASEGT. Trimming took off 1 base at V and 0 bases at J, with 14 bases between the two ends. In DNA, the CDR3 is TGTGCCAGCAGTGAAGACGAGTTCTCATCGAGCACAGATACGCAGTATTTT. It yields the protein CASSEDEFSSSTDTQYF.

The V gene is TRBV7-2, the J gene TRBJ1-4; TRBD1 might be the D (5 bases). The germline CDR1 and CDR2 sequences are SGHTA and FQGNSA. The V and J ends lost 5 bases and 4 bases respectively, with 17 bases between them. CDR3 length: 16 amino acids. The CDR3 here is CASSPEAGRGNEKLFF. In DNA form, the CDR3 reads TGTGCCAGCAGCCCAGAGGCAGGGCGGGGTAATGAAAAACTGTTTTTT. The full variable domain, its missing parts supplied by reference TRBV7-2 and TRBJ1-4, is GAGVSQSPSNKVTEKGKDVELRCDPISGHTALYWYRQSLGQGLEFLIYFQGNSAPDKSGLPSDRFSAERTGGSVSTLTIQRTQQEDSAVYLCASSPEAGRGNEKLFFGSGTQLSVL.

CDR3 loop: CASSPGQVVYNEQFF. CDR3 DNA: TGTGCCAGCAGCCCAGGGCAGGTTGTTTACAATGAGCAGTTCTTC. The chain carries TRBV5-4 and TRBJ2-1, with D possibly being TRBD1 (5 bases). The CDR3 is 15 amino acids. From germline, CDR1 is SGHNT and CDR2 YYREEE (reference sequence). V gave up 4 bases and J gave up 4 bases, with 15 bases separating them.

This clone has a handful of counts. The J gene is TRBJ2-6, the V gene TRBV30, with TRBD2 as a possible D gene (6 bases). Trimming stripped 4 bases from V and 0 bases from J, with 10 bases between. The CDR3 covers 15 residues. Per the germline V gene, CDR1 is GTSNPN and CDR2 is SVGIG (reference sequence). CDR3 in DNA: TGTGCCTGGACACCCGGGGGCTCTGGGGCCAACGTCCTGACTTTC. Protein product: CAWTPGGSGANVLTF.

The chain links TRBV19 to TRBJ2-7; D remains unclear. The CDR3 is 14 residues long. Trimming pared 7 bases from V and 6 bases from J, leaving 19 bases between. Per the germline V gene, CDR1 is LNHDA and CDR2 is SQIVND (reference sequence). The CDR3 sequence: CASTMPPPGCEQYF. The DNA for the CDR3 is TGTGCCAGTACTATGCCTCCTCCGGGTTGCGAGCAGTACTTC. The whole variable domain, remainder taken from reference TRBV19 and TRBJ2-7, is DGGITQSPKYLFRKEGQNVTLSCEQNLNHDAMYWYRQDPGQGLRLIYYSQIVNDFQKGDIAEGYSVSREKKESFPLTVTSAQKNPTAFYLCASTMPPPGCEQYFGPGTRLTVT.

V usage is TRBV29-1 and J usage is TRBJ1-1; D is undetermined. Between the trimmed V and J ends, which lost 7 bases and 1 base, there was a span of 13 bases. The CDR3 sequence is 13 residues long. Germline lookup yields CDR1 SQVTM and CDR2 ANQGSEA. CDR3 sequence (DNA): TGCAGCGCTCGGGTCAAGACGAACACTGAAGCTTTCTTT. This codes for CSARVKTNTEAFF. Full variable domain (remainder filled in from reference TRBV29-1 and TRBJ1-1): SAVISQKPSRDICQRGTSLTIQCQVDSQVTMMFWYRQQPGQSLTLIATANQGSEATYESGFVIDKFPISRPNLTFSTLTVSNMSPEDSSIYLCSARVKTNTEAFFGQGTRLTVV.

J is TRBJ2-3 and V is TRBV7-2; 8 bases are shared with TRBD2. This CDR3 is 18 amino acids long. Germline assignment: CDR1 SGHTA and CDR2 FQGNSA. V was pared by 1 base and J by 1 base, with 10 bases of the junction left unmatched. CDR3 region: CASSLVLRTSFGTDTQYF. The CDR3 nucleotides read TGTGCCAGCAGCTTAGTTCTTCGGACTAGCTTTGGCACAGATACGCAGTATTTT.

The rearrangement links TRBV12-5 to TRBJ2-5; 7 bases align to TRBD1. V shed 4 bases, J shed 4 bases, and the junction held 9 bases outside the gene matches. Germline V lookup: CDR1 LGHNT, CDR2 FRNRAP. The CDR3 loop spans 15 amino acids. CDR3 sequence (DNA): TGTGCTAGTGGTTCCAGGACAGGTATCGTAGAGACCCAGTACTTC. Its protein product is CASGSRTGIVETQYF. Together with reference TRBV12-5 and TRBJ2-5, the CDR3 gives the full variable domain: DARVTQTPRHKVTEMGQEVTMRCQPILGHNTVFWYRQTMMQGLELLAYFRNRAPLDDSGMPKDRFSAEMPDATLATLKIQPSEPRDSAVYFCASGSRTGIVETQYFGPGTRLLVL.

This clone was seen more than once but under ten times. The V gene is TRBV29-1, the J gene TRBJ1-1; D ambiguous. The germline CDR1 and CDR2 sequences are SQVTM and ANQGSEA. The CDR3 spans 10 residues. Trimming removed 6 bases from V and 4 bases from J, with 6 bases in between. The CDR3 loop is CSVVATEAFF. The CDR3 DNA sequence: TGCAGCGTCGTGGCCACTGAAGCTTTCTTT.

This chain joins TRBV6-5 and TRBJ1-2; TRBD1 aligns across 9 bases. The germline V gene has CDR1 MNHEY and CDR2 SVGAGI. The CDR3 extends over 15 amino acids. The V segment lost 5 bases and the J segment 5 bases; nucleotides outside the gene matches: 9. The CDR3 spells CASSLTGGSVYGYTF. CDR3 in DNA: TGTGCCAGCAGTCTGACAGGGGGTTCGGTGTATGGCTACACCTTC.

The chain uses TRBV5-4 and TRBJ1-6; D remains unclear. This CDR3 contains 15 residues. V lost 4 bases to trimming and J lost 8 bases, with 16 bases between them. Germline loops: CDR1 SGHNT, CDR2 YYREEE (reference sequence). The CDR3 loop reads CASSPIQQADSPLHF. CDR3 coding DNA: TGTGCCAGCAGCCCGATACAGCAAGCGGATTCACCCCTCCACTTT.

The chain joins TRBV27 to TRBJ2-5; possible D gene TRBD2, 6 bases. Germline values: CDR1 MNHEY, CDR2 SMNVEV (reference sequence). The CDR3 has 14 amino acids. The V and J ends lost 1 base and 0 bases respectively, with 6 bases between them. The CDR3 loop is CASSLWGDQETQYF. CDR3 nucleotides: TGTGCCAGCAGTTTATGGGGGGACCAAGAGACCCAGTACTTC.

The genes are TRBV29-1 and TRBJ2-3, with D hard to call. CDR3 length: 14 amino acids. The germline V and J ends were trimmed by 4 bases and 2 bases, with 13 bases remaining between them. CDR1 is SQVTM and CDR2 is ANQGSEA in the germline V gene. CDR3 DNA sequence: TGCAGCGTTGTGCCACCGGAGACCACAGATACGCAGTATTTT. Translating gives CSVVPPETTDTQYF.

The V call is TRBV14, the J call TRBJ2-1; perhaps TRBD2 as D (6 bases). This CDR3 is built from 16 residues. V lost 0 bases and J 4 bases, leaving 13 bases between the germline ends. CDR1 and CDR2 (germline): SGHDN, FVKESK. CDR3 protein: CASSQDWAGTYNEQFF. In nucleotides, the CDR3 is TGTGCCAGCAGCCAAGATTGGGCAGGGACTTACAATGAGCAGTTCTTC.

The V and J genes are TRBV7-8 and TRBJ1-5, with 8 bases aligning to TRBD1. The CDR3 totals 16 residues. Looked up from germline, CDR1 is SGHVS and CDR2 is FQNEAQ. Trimming removed 1 base from V and 6 bases from J; junction bases left unmatched: 8. This chain's CDR3 is CASSLVRDRLGQPQHF. The CDR3 bases are TGTGCCAGCAGCTTAGTTCGGGACAGGCTCGGTCAGCCCCAGCATTTT. Variable domain in full (rest from reference TRBV7-8 and TRBJ1-5): GAGVSQSPRYKVAKRGQDVALRCDPISGHVSLFWYQQALGQGPEFLTYFQNEAQLDKSGLPSDRFFAERPEGSVSTLKIQRTQQEDSAVYLCASSLVRDRLGQPQHFGDGTRLSIL.

This rearrangement joins TRBV1 to TRBJ1-6; the table's D call, TRBD1, has no DNA check behind it. TRBV1 is labeled a pseudogene. The CDR3 has 16 amino acids. The CDR3 nucleotides are TGCACCAGCAGCCAAGTGACAGGCCTCGCTAATTCACCCCTCCACTTT. Amino acids: CTSSQVTGLANSPLHF.

The chain couples TRBV6-1 to TRBJ2-7, with D possibly matching TRBD1 (6 bases). Germline V gene data show CDR1 as MNHNS and CDR2 as SASEGT. The CDR3 runs to 14 residues. Trimming took off 5 bases at V and 0 bases at J, with 11 bases between the two ends. CDR3 residues: CASSTRQASYEQYF. In nucleotides, the CDR3 is TGTGCCAGCAGTACCCGACAGGCCTCCTACGAGCAGTACTTC.

The chain recombines TRBV6-5 with TRBJ2-7, with 8 nucleotides matching TRBD1. Trimming at V came to 7 bases and at J to 3 bases, leaving 8 bases not matched to a gene. Germline lookup yields CDR1 MNHEY and CDR2 SVGAGI. The CDR3 has 14 residues. CDR3 coding DNA: TGTGCCAGCACCGACGGACAGGGCGGCTACGAGCAGTACTTC. Amino acid sequence: CASTDGQGGYEQYF.

V usage is TRBV6-1 and J usage is TRBJ2-1; tentatively, D is TRBD2 (6 bases). CDR1 and CDR2 (germline): MNHNS, SASEGT. This CDR3 region has 14 residues. Between the trimmed V and J ends, which lost 6 bases and 0 bases, there was a span of 9 bases. In DNA, the CDR3 is TGTGCCAGCAGGGGGACTGGCTCCTACAATGAGCAGTTCTTC. It translates to CASRGTGSYNEQFF.

The V call is TRBV2, the J call TRBJ2-2; 16 bases fit TRBD2. The CDR3 is made up of 17 amino acids. Looked up from germline, CDR1 is SNHLY and CDR2 is FYNNEI. The J segment lost 4 bases and the V segment lost 7 bases, leaving 6 bases of the junction unmatched. CDR3 DNA: TGTGCCAGCAAAGGGACTAGCGGGGGGGCCCGCACCGGGGAGCTGTTTTTT. As protein: CASKGTSGGARTGELFF. Full variable domain (rest looked up from reference TRBV2 and TRBJ2-2): EPEVTQTPSHQVTQMGQEVILRCVPISNHLYFYWYRQILGQKVEFLVSFYNNEISEKSEIFDDQFSVERPDGSNFTLKIRSTKLEDSAMYFCASKGTSGGARTGELFFGEGSRLTVL.

J is TRBJ1-5 and V is TRBV7-9; maybe TRBD1 (6 bases). There are 15 residues in the CDR3. Germline V CDR1 and CDR2: SEHNR, FQNEAQ (reference sequence). V lost 5 bases and J lost 3, with 14 bases in between. In DNA form, the CDR3 reads TGTGCCAGCAGCCCCTCAGGGACACTCAATCAGCCCCAGCATTTT. Translated: CASSPSGTLNQPQHF.

The chain couples TRBV6-5 to TRBJ1-2, with 9 bases fitting TRBD1. The germline V gene has CDR1 MNHEY and CDR2 SVGAGI. The CDR3 is 13 residues long. The J segment lost 5 bases and the V segment lost 8 bases, leaving 6 bases of the junction unmatched. CDR3 sequence: CASRGQGGYGYTF. The CDR3 region has the DNA TGTGCCAGCCGGGGACAGGGTGGTTATGGCTACACCTTC.

The chain is built from TRBV7-9 and TRBJ2-5, with 14 positions matching TRBD2. Germline V CDR1 and CDR2: SEHNR, FQNEAQ (reference sequence). V shed 4 bases and J 5 bases; nucleotides not matched to a gene: 15. The CDR3 extends over 19 amino acids. In DNA form, the CDR3 reads TGTGCCAGCAGCTCAACAAGACTAGCGGGAGGGCCTTTAACGGAGACCCAGTACTTC. Protein: CASSSTRLAGGPLTETQYF.

The chain uses TRBV30 and TRBJ2-2; D perhaps matches TRBD2 (5 bases). The CDR3 has 16 amino acids. Trimming removed 4 bases from V and 1 base from J, with 16 bases in between. In germline, CDR1 is GTSNPN, CDR2 SVGIG (reference sequence). In DNA form, the CDR3 reads TGTGCCTGGAATCGGCGATCGAGCGGGAACACCGGGGAGCTGTTTTTT. As protein: CAWNRRSSGNTGELFF.

The chain couples TRBV6-1 to TRBJ1-1; D gene unclear. CDR1 and CDR2 (germline): MNHNS, SASEGT. V shed 2 bases and J shed 0 bases, with 4 bases lying between them. The CDR3 has 13 amino acids. The CDR3 spells CASSEILNTEAFF. CDR3 DNA: TGTGCCAGCAGTGAAATATTGAACACTGAAGCTTTCTTT.

This clone was found a few times. The chain has TRBV19 and TRBJ1-2, with D perhaps TRBD1 (6 bases). Germline assignment: CDR1 LNHDA and CDR2 SQIVND (reference sequence). V shed 9 bases and J shed 3 bases, with 14 bases lying between them. The CDR3 extends over 13 amino acids. The chain's CDR3 is CASRLRTDYGYTF. CDR3 coding DNA: TGTGCCAGCCGCCTTAGGACAGACTATGGCTACACCTTC.

This clone has just one count. The V gene is TRBV6-6, the J gene TRBJ2-3; 7 bases are a match to TRBD1. V lost 6 bases, J lost 4 bases, and 7 bases stayed unmatched. CDR3 length equals 14 residues. CDR1 MNHNY and CDR2 SVGAGI come from the germline V gene (reference sequence). The CDR3 sequence is CASRKDRVADTQYF. The CDR3 DNA is TGTGCCAGCAGAAAAGACAGGGTCGCAGATACGCAGTATTTT.

The rearrangement joins TRBV5-1 to TRBJ2-1; D gene unclear. Germline CDR1 reads SGHRS; CDR2 reads YFSETQ. V lost 3 bases and J 10 bases, leaving 11 bases between the germline ends. CDR3 length: 12 amino acids. The CDR3: CASSSDQREQFF. The CDR3 DNA is TGCGCCAGCAGCTCCGACCAGAGGGAGCAGTTCTTC.